The text below deals with one TCR beta chain. With V trimmed by 8 bases and J by 3 bases, 11 bases remained unmatched. The CDR3 has 15 residues. Looked up from germline, CDR1 is MNHNY and CDR2 is SVGAGI (reference sequence). This sample was included in a study of blood T cells in healthy people across ages. Alongside a J-beta primer mix, a sample-barcoded 5' primer served in a second PCR lasting roughly 7 to 12 cycles. One entry per CDR3 protein results from TCRdb running MiXCR on the 5' RACE reads. The sample lists roughly 1,300,000 distinct CDR3 sequences, approximately 59% occurring once. This TCR derives from a man in his late teens or twenties in good health. The chain uses TRBV6-6 and TRBJ2-3; 7 bases fit TRBD2. Sequencing used blood. The CDR3 loop is CASRLAGVGTDTQYF. CDR3 nucleotides: TGTGCCAGCCGGCTTGCGGGGGTCGGTACAGATACGCAGTATTTT.